The TCR beta chain described here comes from a study of blood T cell repertoires in COVID-19. In the study overall: Acute-phase and convalescent COVID-19 samples originated in the United States, Italy and Spain. T cells, B-cell-depleted T cells, or PBMCs provided the cDNA or gDNA that served as material.

This clone was observed at least ten times. The CDR3 sequence is 16 residues long. Repertoires were generated with immunoSEQ multiplex PCR, while TCRdb's copy carries only in-frame clones and drops some. The repertoire holds fewer than 250,000 clones, with 83% as singletons. The receptor's source is a human donor in a cohort sampled during active COVID-19. Sequencing was done on a sample of peripheral blood. The V and J genes are TRBV21-1 and TRBJ1-4. TRBV21-1 is described as a pseudogene. The CDR3 is CASSKAPRATNEKLFF. The CDR3 bases are TGTGCCAGCAGCAAAGCCCCACGAGCAACTAATGAAAAACTGTTTTTT.